These 32 T cell receptor beta chains were all obtained from the same sample, sequenced in a study of cytomegalovirus exposure and HLA in healthy donors. Both 60 Vbeta primers and 13 Jbeta primers went into the PCR. Here immunoSEQ multiplex PCR was the method, and the copy in TCRdb shows in-frame clones only, minus some. The sample lists around 65,000 clones, approximately 82% occurring once. Sequencing used PBMCs. Source of these receptors: a girl aged 10-17 years in good health and CMV-seropositive.

The chain combines TRBV6-5 with TRBJ1-2; TRBD1 matches at 9 bases. Looked up from germline, CDR1 is MNHEY and CDR2 is SVGAGI. The CDR3 has 14 amino acids. V lost 6 bases and J lost 4; bases outside the gene matches: 6. Here the CDR3 reads CASSLGQGGYGYTF. The CDR3 nucleotides are TGTGCCAGCAGCCTGGGACAGGGTGGCTATGGCTACACCTTC.

The CDR3 here is CAWSVTGATSNYGYTF. In DNA, the CDR3 is TGTGCCTGGAGTGTAACAGGCGCCACCTCTAACTATGGCTACACCTTC. The chain combines TRBV30 with TRBJ1-2; a possible D gene is TRBD1 (5 bases). Looked up from germline, CDR1 is GTSNPN and CDR2 is SVGIG (reference sequence). Trimming removed 0 bases at V and 0 bases at J, with 14 bases between. This CDR3 has 16 amino acids.

V usage is TRBV5-1 and J usage is TRBJ2-6, with TRBD2 matching 7 bases. Germline-derived CDR1 and CDR2 are SGHRS and YFSETQ. The junction had 3 bases not matched to a gene; V was cut back by 2 bases and J by 1 base. The CDR3 consists of 16 residues. CDR3 loop: CASSFLGGSGANVLTF. DNA of the CDR3: TGCGCCAGCAGCTTCCTCGGGGGGTCTGGGGCCAACGTCCTGACTTTC. The whole variable domain, filled in from reference TRBV5-1 and TRBJ2-6, reads KAGVTQTPRYLIKTRGQQVTLSCSPISGHRSVSWYQQTPGQGLQFLFEYFSETQRNKGNFPGRFSGRQFSNSRSEMNVSTLELGDSALYLCASSFLGGSGANVLTFGAGSRLTVL.

The chain employs TRBV6-6 and TRBJ2-2; D ambiguous. The germline V gene encodes CDR1 MNHNY and CDR2 SVGAGI (reference sequence). There are 11 residues in the CDR3. The V end lost 6 bases, the J end lost 7 bases, and 6 bases lay between the germline ends. The CDR3 sequence: CASRSGGELFF. Here the CDR3 DNA reads TGTGCCAGCAGGTCCGGCGGGGAGCTGTTTTTT.

The chain combines TRBV9 with TRBJ1-5, with unresolved D. CDR1 SGDLS and CDR2 YYNGEE come from the germline V gene. The CDR3 is 16 residues long. Trimming took off 4 bases at V and 0 bases at J, with 14 bases between the two ends. For the CDR3, the DNA is TGTGCCAGCAGCCCCGGAGGTACAGCTAGCAATCAGCCCCAGCATTTT. It specifies CASSPGGTASNQPQHF.

The V and J genes are TRBV7-9 and TRBJ2-2; tentative D call: TRBD2 (5 bases). The CDR3 has 14 residues. Germline V lookup: CDR1 SEHNR, CDR2 FQNEAQ (reference sequence). Trimming removed 5 bases at V and 5 bases at J, with 12 bases between. In DNA form, the CDR3 reads TGTGCCAGCAGCGGGCCGACGGGGACCGGGGAGCTGTTTTTT. Its protein is CASSGPTGTGELFF.

The chain couples TRBV29-1 to TRBJ2-1; 10 bases are shared with TRBD1. Germline-derived CDR1 and CDR2 are SQVTM and ANQGSEA. The CDR3 spans 17 residues. V lost 4 bases, J lost 7 bases, and 16 bases stayed unmatched. CDR3 sequence (DNA): TGCAGCGTTGGACTCCTTCAGGGACAGGGGAAAAGAAATGAGCAGTTCTTC. It codes for CSVGLLQGQGKRNEQFF.

This clone has more than one count but fewer than ten. V and J are TRBV5-1 and TRBJ2-4, with 8 bases fitting TRBD2. Germline V gene lookup returns CDR1 SGHRS and CDR2 YFSETQ. The CDR3 contains 13 residues. The V and J ends lost 4 bases and 9 bases, in that order; junction bases with no gene match: 6. CDR3 protein: CASSQAGGAIQYF. The DNA for the CDR3 is TGCGCCAGCAGCCAGGCCGGGGGGGCCATTCAGTACTTC.

The chain carries TRBV10-3 and TRBJ2-7; 12 bases map to TRBD2. Germline CDR1 is ENHRY and CDR2 is SYGVKD. The CDR3 loop spans 14 amino acids. V trimming: 10 bases; J trimming: 3 bases; junction bases outside the gene matches: 7. The DNA of the CDR3 is TGTGCCACCCAGAGGGGACTAGCGGGCTACGAGCAGTACTTC. It is translated as CATQRGLAGYEQYF.

This rearrangement joins TRBV10-1 to TRBJ2-7; 11 bases align to TRBD1. The CDR3 has 15 amino acids. From germline, CDR1 is WNHNN and CDR2 SYGVQD (reference sequence). V lost 5 bases to trimming and J lost 0 bases; unmatched junction nucleotides: 3. CDR3 loop: CASSPGQGVSYEQYF. Written as DNA, the CDR3 is TGCGCCAGCAGTCCGGGACAGGGGGTCTCCTACGAGCAGTACTTC.

J is TRBJ1-2 and V is TRBV28; 7 bases are shared with TRBD1. The CDR3 consists of 14 residues. From germline, CDR1 is MDHEN and CDR2 SYDVKM. V shed 1 base and J 2 bases; nucleotides not matched to a gene: 1. CDR3 sequence reads: CASSLLGGNYGYTF. The CDR3 region has the DNA TGTGCCAGCAGTTTATTAGGGGGCAACTATGGCTACACCTTC.

The chain is built from TRBV5-1 and TRBJ2-7; the D gene is possibly TRBD1 (5 bases). The germline V gene has CDR1 SGHRS and CDR2 YFSETQ. This CDR3 is built from 12 residues. V lost 4 bases and J 3 bases, leaving 8 bases between the germline ends. The CDR3 sequence is CASSPDNYEQYF. The DNA of the CDR3 is TGCGCCAGCAGCCCGGACAACTACGAGCAGTACTTC. The whole variable domain, filled in from reference TRBV5-1 and TRBJ2-7, reads KAGVTQTPRYLIKTRGQQVTLSCSPISGHRSVSWYQQTPGQGLQFLFEYFSETQRNKGNFPGRFSGRQFSNSRSEMNVSTLELGDSALYLCASSPDNYEQYFGPGTRLTVT.

A few counts support this clone. The genes are TRBV9 and TRBJ2-1; 8 bases match TRBD2. The CDR3 covers 16 residues. CDR1 is SGDLS and CDR2 is YYNGEE in the germline V gene. V lost 0 bases and J lost 2; bases outside the gene matches: 4. This CDR3 reads CASSVGSAGAYNEQFF. CDR3 sequence (DNA): TGTGCCAGCAGCGTAGGCTCAGCGGGGGCCTACAATGAGCAGTTCTTC.

This clone was picked up a small number of times. The chain has TRBV13 and TRBJ2-2; tentative D call: TRBD2 (7 bases). The germline CDR1 and CDR2 sequences are PRHDT and FYEKMQ (reference sequence). Deletions cut 3 bases from V and 3 bases from J, with 11 bases between. The CDR3 extends over 15 amino acids. The CDR3 loop is CASSFRGAYTGELFF. CDR3 DNA: TGTGCCAGCAGCTTTCGGGGGGCCTACACCGGGGAGCTGTTTTTT. Complete variable domain (other parts from reference TRBV13 and TRBJ2-2): AAGVIQSPRHLIKEKRETATLKCYPIPRHDTVYWYQQGPGQDPQFLISFYEKMQSDKGSIPDRFSAQQFSDYHSELNMSSLELGDSALYFCASSFRGAYTGELFFGEGSRLTVL.

The chain carries TRBV30 and TRBJ2-7; 12 nucleotides agree with TRBD2. CDR1 and CDR2 from the germline V gene are GTSNPN and SVGIG (reference sequence). The CDR3 loop spans 17 amino acids. With V trimmed by 3 bases and J by 3 bases, 12 bases remained unmatched. The CDR3 here is CAWRVASGRAGSYEQYF. The CDR3, as DNA: TGTGCCTGGAGAGTTGCTAGCGGGAGGGCCGGCAGCTACGAGCAGTACTTC. The whole variable domain, remainder taken from reference TRBV30 and TRBJ2-7, is SQTIHQWPATLVQPVGSPLSLECTVEGTSNPNLYWYRQAAGRGLQLLFYSVGIGQISSEVPQNLSASRPQDRQFILSSKKLLLSDSGFYLCAWRVASGRAGSYEQYFGPGTRLTVT.

This clone has a handful of counts. This rearrangement joins TRBV10-3 to TRBJ1-1; 7 bases match TRBD1. Trimming removed 7 bases from V and 5 bases from J; junction bases left unmatched: 4. CDR3 length: 12 amino acids. Germline V lookup: CDR1 ENHRY, CDR2 SYGVKD. CDR3 amino acids: CAIKGGETEAFF. DNA for the CDR3: TGTGCCATCAAAGGGGGCGAGACTGAAGCTTTCTTT.

J is TRBJ2-7 and V is TRBV7-2, with 9 bases aligning to TRBD1. Germline CDR1 is SGHTA and CDR2 is FQGNSA. J was trimmed by 7 bases and V by 6 bases; bases with no gene match: 13. CDR3 size: 15 residues. As DNA, the CDR3 is TGTGCCAGCAGTCCACCGGGACAGGGTAAGGGAGAGCAGTACTTC. It translates to CASSPPGQGKGEQYF.

This clone occurred once. The chain is built from TRBV28 and TRBJ2-1; D is possibly TRBD1 (5 bases). Between the trimmed V and J ends, which lost 3 bases and 7 bases, there was a span of 16 bases. The V gene's germline CDR1 is MDHEN and CDR2 SYDVKM. CDR3 size: 15 residues. CDR3 DNA: TGTGCCAGCAGTTTGCAAGGAGACTCAGGGAATGAGCAGTTCTTC. Amino acid sequence: CASSLQGDSGNEQFF.

This clone was detected only a few times. This rearrangement joins TRBV7-9 to TRBJ2-1; D is uncertain. CDR1 and CDR2 (germline): SEHNR, FQNEAQ (reference sequence). V lost 2 bases, J lost 3 bases, and 11 bases lay in between. This CDR3 is 15 amino acids long. The DNA for the CDR3 is TGTGCCAGCAGCTTAATACAGCCAATCTACAATGAGCAGTTCTTC. Translation: CASSLIQPIYNEQFF.

V gene TRBV19 combines with J gene TRBJ2-5, with D possibly being TRBD1 (6 bases). CDR3 length: 14 residues. Trimming took off 9 bases at V and 2 bases at J, with 16 bases between the two ends. Per germline, CDR1 LNHDA and CDR2 SQIVND (reference sequence). CDR3 nucleotide sequence: TGTGCCAGCAAGAAGGTCGGACAGCAAGAGACCCAGTACTTC. This gives the protein CASKKVGQQETQYF.

About this clone itself: This same CDR3 is encoded by further DNA sequences in the sample. The chain employs TRBV28 and TRBJ1-2; the match to TRBD1 covers 9 bases. The CDR3 is 13 amino acids. Germline loops: CDR1 MDHEN, CDR2 SYDVKM. The V segment lost 6 bases and the J segment 4 bases; nucleotides outside the gene matches: 3. The CDR3 here is CASSSGQGYGYTF. The CDR3, as DNA: TGTGCCAGCAGCTCGGGACAGGGCTATGGCTACACCTTC.

V and J are TRBV4-3 and TRBJ2-7; TRBD1 matches 10 bases. The V and J ends lost 3 bases and 3 bases, in that order; junction bases with no gene match: 8. In germline, CDR1 is LGHNA, CDR2 YSLEER. The CDR3 is 16 amino acids. CDR3 nucleotide sequence: TGCGCCAGCAGCCATTCCGGGACAGGGGAATTCTACGAGCAGTACTTC. It encodes CASSHSGTGEFYEQYF.

The chain uses TRBV7-6 and TRBJ1-5, with no clear D. This CDR3 has 17 amino acids. Germline V lookup: CDR1 SGHVS, CDR2 FNYEAQ. V was shortened by 1 base and J by 7 bases, with 20 bases between the two germline ends. Here the CDR3 reads CASSLVERASHTQPQHF. For the CDR3, the DNA is TGTGCCAGCAGCTTAGTCGAGAGAGCGAGCCACACCCAGCCCCAGCATTTT.

The CDR3 reads CASSEVSTEQFF. The CDR3, as DNA: TGTGCCAGCAGTGAAGTGAGCACGGAGCAGTTCTTC. The rearrangement links TRBV6-1 to TRBJ2-1; D is ambiguous. CDR1 and CDR2 (germline): MNHNS, SASEGT. The V end was cut by 1 base, the J end by 10 bases, with 8 bases between. The length of the CDR3 is 12 residues.

This clone was seen more than once but under ten times. The chain links TRBV6-6 to TRBJ2-5, with a possible D match to TRBD1 (7 bases). The last part of the DNA fits TRBJ2-7 better; the J call may be wrong. The CDR3 sequence is 15 residues long. In germline, CDR1 is MNHNY, CDR2 SVGAGI (reference sequence). The CDR3 nucleotides read TGTGCCAGCAGTTACGGGCAGGGGGGATCTCACGAGCAGTACTTC. Protein product: CASSYGQGGSHEQYF.

The V and J genes are TRBV12-1 and TRBJ2-7; the table names TRBD2, a call not compared with the DNA. TRBV12-1 is classified as a pseudogene. CDR3 length: 17 amino acids. CDR3 residues: CASSILPGTSFSYEQYF. As DNA, the CDR3 is TGTGCCAGCAGCATCCTCCCCGGGACTAGCTTCTCCTACGAGCAGTACTTC.

The chain joins TRBV14 to TRBJ2-3; TRBD2 agrees at 11 bases. CDR1 is SGHDN and CDR2 is FVKESK in the germline V gene. V shed 4 bases, J shed 2 bases, and the junction held 5 bases outside the gene matches. The CDR3 is made up of 16 amino acids. This CDR3 reads CASSRLSGRDTDTQYF. The CDR3 nucleotides are TGTGCCAGCAGCCGCCTTAGCGGGAGGGACACAGATACGCAGTATTTT.

This clone was detected once. Additional DNA sequences in this sample encode the identical CDR3. The chain joins TRBV5-4 to TRBJ2-7, with 7 bases matching TRBD1. The V segment lost 4 bases and the J segment 2 bases; nucleotides outside the gene matches: 3. The CDR3 is 13 residues long. Germline V CDR1 and CDR2: SGHNT, YYREEE (reference sequence). The chain's CDR3 is CASSPDRAYEQYF. CDR3 nucleotides: TGTGCCAGCAGCCCTGACAGGGCCTACGAGCAGTACTTC.

The CDR3 DNA follows: TGTGCCAGCAGCTTAGCGCAGGGGACCCACGAGCAGTACTTC. Protein sequence: CASSLAQGTHEQYF. The gene calls are TRBV7-2 and TRBJ2-7; perhaps TRBD1 as D (6 bases). Germline CDR1 SGHTA, CDR2 FQGNSA. The ends were cut back, 0 bases at V and 5 bases at J, with 11 bases in the middle. The CDR3 runs 14 residues.

The rearrangement joins TRBV9 to TRBJ2-1; no definite D call. The CDR3 is 15 amino acids. CDR1 is SGDLS and CDR2 is YYNGEE in the germline V gene. V lost 2 bases to trimming and J lost 4 bases, with 13 bases between them. The CDR3 here is CASSVSLDPYNEQFF. DNA of the CDR3: TGTGCCAGCAGCGTCAGCCTAGACCCTTACAATGAGCAGTTCTTC.

The chain carries TRBV30 and TRBJ2-7, with 14 positions matching TRBD2. Losses at the gene ends were 3 bases for V and 2 bases for J; bases not matched to a gene: 6. Per germline, CDR1 GTSNPN and CDR2 SVGIG (reference sequence). The CDR3 totals 16 residues. The DNA for the CDR3 is TGTGCCTGGAGGAACTCGGGACTAGCGGGAGCCTACGAGCAGTACTTC. It yields the protein CAWRNSGLAGAYEQYF. The full variable domain, its missing parts supplied by reference TRBV30 and TRBJ2-7, is SQTIHQWPATLVQPVGSPLSLECTVEGTSNPNLYWYRQAAGRGLQLLFYSVGIGQISSEVPQNLSASRPQDRQFILSSKKLLLSDSGFYLCAWRNSGLAGAYEQYFGPGTRLTVT.

The chain links TRBV4-1 to TRBJ2-5; 8 positions agree with TRBD2. Near its end, the DNA agrees better with TRBJ2-7, so the J call may be wrong. The CDR3 runs to 18 residues. CDR1 is MGHRA and CDR2 is YSYEKL in the germline V gene. The CDR3 region is CASSQAHKLGTSSYEQYF. CDR3 bases: TGCGCCAGCAGCCAAGCTCACAAACTCGGGACTAGTTCCTACGAGCAGTACTTC.